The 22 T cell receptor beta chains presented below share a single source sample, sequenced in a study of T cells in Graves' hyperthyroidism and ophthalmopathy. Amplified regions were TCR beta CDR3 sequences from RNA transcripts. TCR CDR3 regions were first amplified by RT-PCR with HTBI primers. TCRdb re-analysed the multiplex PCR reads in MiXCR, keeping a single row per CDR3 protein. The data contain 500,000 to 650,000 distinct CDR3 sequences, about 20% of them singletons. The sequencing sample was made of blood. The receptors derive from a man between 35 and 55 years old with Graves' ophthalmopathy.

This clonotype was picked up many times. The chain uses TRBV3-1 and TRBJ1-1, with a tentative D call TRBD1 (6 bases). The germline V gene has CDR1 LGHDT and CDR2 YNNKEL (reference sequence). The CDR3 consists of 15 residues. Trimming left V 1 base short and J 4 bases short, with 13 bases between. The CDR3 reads CASSQGRGVSTEAFF. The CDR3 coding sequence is TGTGCCAGCAGCCAAGGGAGGGGGGTTAGCACTGAAGCTTTCTTT.

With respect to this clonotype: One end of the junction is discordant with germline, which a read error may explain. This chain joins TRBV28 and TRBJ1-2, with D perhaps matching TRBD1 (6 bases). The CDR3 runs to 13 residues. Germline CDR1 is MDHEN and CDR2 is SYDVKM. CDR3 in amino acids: CASSLEGGYSYTF. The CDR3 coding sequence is TGTGCCAGCAGTTTGGAGGGGGGCTATAGCTACACCTTC.

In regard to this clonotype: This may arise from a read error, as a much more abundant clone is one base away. The CDR3: CASSLRDRYYEQFF. CDR3 nucleotide sequence: TGTGCCAGCAGCCTCCGGGACAGATACTACGAGCAGTTCTTC. The V gene is TRBV3-1, the J gene TRBJ2-7; TRBD1 aligns across 7 bases. Judging by the DNA end, TRBJ2-1 fits better; the J call may be wrong. CDR3 size: 14 residues. Germline lookup yields CDR1 LGHDT and CDR2 YNNKEL (reference sequence).

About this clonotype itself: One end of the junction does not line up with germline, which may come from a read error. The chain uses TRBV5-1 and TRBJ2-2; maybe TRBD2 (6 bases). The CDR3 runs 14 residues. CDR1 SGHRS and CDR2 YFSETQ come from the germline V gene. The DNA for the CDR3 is TGCGCCGGCAGCTTGGGAGGTTTCGGCGGGGAGCTGTTTTTT. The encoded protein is CAGSLGGFGGELFF.

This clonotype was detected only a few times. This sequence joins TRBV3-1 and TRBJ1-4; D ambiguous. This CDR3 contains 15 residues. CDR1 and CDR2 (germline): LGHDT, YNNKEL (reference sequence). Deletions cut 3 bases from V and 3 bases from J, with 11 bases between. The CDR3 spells CASSQTDWANEKLFF. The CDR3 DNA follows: TGTGCCAGCAGCCAGACCGACTGGGCTAATGAAAAACTGTTTTTT.

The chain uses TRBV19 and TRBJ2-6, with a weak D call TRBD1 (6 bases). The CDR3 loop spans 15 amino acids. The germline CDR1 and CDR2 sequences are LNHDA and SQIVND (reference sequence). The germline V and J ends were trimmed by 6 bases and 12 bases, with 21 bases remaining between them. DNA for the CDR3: TGTGCCAGTAGGACCATGACAGGTGGCGCGAGCGTCCTGACTTTC. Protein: CASRTMTGGASVLTF. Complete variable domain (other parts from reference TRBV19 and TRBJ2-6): DGGITQSPKYLFRKEGQNVTLSCEQNLNHDAMYWYRQDPGQGLRLIYYSQIVNDFQKGDIAEGYSVSREKKESFPLTVTSAQKNPTAFYLCASRTMTGGASVLTFGAGSRLTVL.

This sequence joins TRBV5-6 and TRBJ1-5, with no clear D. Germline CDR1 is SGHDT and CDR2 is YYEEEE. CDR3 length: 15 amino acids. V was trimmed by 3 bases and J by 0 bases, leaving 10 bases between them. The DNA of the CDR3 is TGTGCCAGCAGCTCGGCCGGGGATAGCAATCAGCCCCAGCATTTT. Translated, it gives CASSSAGDSNQPQHF.

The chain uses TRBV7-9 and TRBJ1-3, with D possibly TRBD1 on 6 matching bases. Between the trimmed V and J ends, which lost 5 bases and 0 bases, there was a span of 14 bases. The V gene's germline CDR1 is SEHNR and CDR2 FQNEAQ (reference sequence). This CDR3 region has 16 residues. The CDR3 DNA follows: TGTGCCAGCAGCCGACAGGAGATGAACTCTGGAAACACCATATATTTT. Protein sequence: CASSRQEMNSGNTIYF.

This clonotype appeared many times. The CDR3 DNA sequence: TGCAGTGCTAGAGATTACAGGGAGGGCACTGAAGCTTTCTTT. Translation: CSARDYREGTEAFF. V gene TRBV20-1 combines with J gene TRBJ1-1; possible D gene TRBD1, 6 bases. This CDR3 is 14 amino acids long. V lost 0 bases to trimming and J lost 4 bases, with 12 bases between them. Germline V gene data show CDR1 as DFQATT and CDR2 as SNEGSKA (reference sequence).

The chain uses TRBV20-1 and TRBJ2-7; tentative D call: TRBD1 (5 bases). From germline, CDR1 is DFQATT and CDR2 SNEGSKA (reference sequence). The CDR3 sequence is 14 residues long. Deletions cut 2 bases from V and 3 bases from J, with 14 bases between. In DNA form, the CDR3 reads TGCAGTGCTAGACGGGCAGGGCTCTTCTACGAGCAGTACTTC. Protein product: CSARRAGLFYEQYF.

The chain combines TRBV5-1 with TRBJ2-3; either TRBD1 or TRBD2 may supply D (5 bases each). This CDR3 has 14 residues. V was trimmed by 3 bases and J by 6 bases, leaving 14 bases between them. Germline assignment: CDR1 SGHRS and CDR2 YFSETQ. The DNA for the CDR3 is TGCGCCAGCAGCTCAGGGACCCCAAGGGATACGCAGTATTTT. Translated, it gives CASSSGTPRDTQYF.

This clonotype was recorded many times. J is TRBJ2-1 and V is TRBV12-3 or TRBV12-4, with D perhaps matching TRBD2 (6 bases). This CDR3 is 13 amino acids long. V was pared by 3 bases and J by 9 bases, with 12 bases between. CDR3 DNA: TGTGCCAGCAGTTTGATAGCGGCAGGTGAGCAGTTCTTC. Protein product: CASSLIAAGEQFF.

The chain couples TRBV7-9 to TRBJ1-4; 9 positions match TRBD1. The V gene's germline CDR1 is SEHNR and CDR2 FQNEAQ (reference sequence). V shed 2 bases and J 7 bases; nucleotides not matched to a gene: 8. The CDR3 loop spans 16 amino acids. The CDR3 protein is CASSLSRGQGSEKLFF. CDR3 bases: TGTGCCAGCAGCTTAAGTCGTGGACAGGGGTCTGAAAAACTGTTTTTT.

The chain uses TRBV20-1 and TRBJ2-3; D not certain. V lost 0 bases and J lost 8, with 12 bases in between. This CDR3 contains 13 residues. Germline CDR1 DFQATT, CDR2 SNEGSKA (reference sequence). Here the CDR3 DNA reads TGCAGTGCTAGAGATCCGCGTGTTGGTACGCAGTATTTT. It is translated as CSARDPRVGTQYF.

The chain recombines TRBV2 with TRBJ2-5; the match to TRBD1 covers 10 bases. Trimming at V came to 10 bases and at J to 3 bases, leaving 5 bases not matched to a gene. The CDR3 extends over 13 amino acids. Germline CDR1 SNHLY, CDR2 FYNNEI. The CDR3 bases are TGTGCCATCCCGGACAGGGGGGAAGAGACCCAGTACTTC. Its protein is CAIPDRGEETQYF.

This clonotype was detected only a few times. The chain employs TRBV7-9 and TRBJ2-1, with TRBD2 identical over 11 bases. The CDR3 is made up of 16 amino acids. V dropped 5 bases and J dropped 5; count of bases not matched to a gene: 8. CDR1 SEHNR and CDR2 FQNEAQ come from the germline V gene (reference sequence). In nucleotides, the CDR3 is TGTGCCAGCAGCCTATCACTAGCGGGAGTGCACAATGAGCAGTTCTTC. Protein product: CASSLSLAGVHNEQFF.

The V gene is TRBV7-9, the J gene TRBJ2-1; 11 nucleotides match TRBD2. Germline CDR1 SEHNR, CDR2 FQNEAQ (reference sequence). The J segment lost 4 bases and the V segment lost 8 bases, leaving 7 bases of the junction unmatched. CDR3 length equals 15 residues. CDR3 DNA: TGTGCCAGCGGCTCCCTAGCGGGAGGTTACAATGAGCAGTTCTTC. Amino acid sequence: CASGSLAGGYNEQFF.

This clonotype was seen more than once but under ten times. The CDR3: CASSPRFGAEGNEQFF. The CDR3 DNA reads as TGTGCCAGCTCACCACGTTTTGGGGCTGAAGGCAATGAGCAGTTCTTC. This rearrangement joins TRBV18 to TRBJ2-1, with a possible D match to TRBD1 (5 bases). Trimming stripped 1 base from V and 6 bases from J, with 16 bases between. Germline values: CDR1 KGHSH, CDR2 LQKENI. The CDR3 extends over 16 amino acids.

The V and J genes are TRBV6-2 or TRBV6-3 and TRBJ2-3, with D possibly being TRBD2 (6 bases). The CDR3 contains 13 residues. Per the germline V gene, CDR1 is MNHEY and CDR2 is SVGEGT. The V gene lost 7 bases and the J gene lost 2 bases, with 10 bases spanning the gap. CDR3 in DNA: TGTGCCAGCACGGGACTCGACACAGATACGCAGTATTTT. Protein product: CASTGLDTDTQYF.

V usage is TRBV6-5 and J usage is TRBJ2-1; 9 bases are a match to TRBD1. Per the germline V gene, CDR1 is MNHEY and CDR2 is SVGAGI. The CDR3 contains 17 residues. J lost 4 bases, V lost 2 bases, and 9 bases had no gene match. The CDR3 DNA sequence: TGTGCCAGCAGTTACGGGTCCGGGACAGGGACGTACAATGAGCAGTTCTTC. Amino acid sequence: CASSYGSGTGTYNEQFF.

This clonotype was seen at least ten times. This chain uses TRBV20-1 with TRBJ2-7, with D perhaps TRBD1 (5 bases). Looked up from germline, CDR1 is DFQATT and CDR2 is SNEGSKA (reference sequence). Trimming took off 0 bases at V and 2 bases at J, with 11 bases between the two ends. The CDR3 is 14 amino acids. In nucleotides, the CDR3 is TGCAGTGCTAGAGATCAAGACAGTCCCTACGAGCAGTACTTC. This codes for CSARDQDSPYEQYF.

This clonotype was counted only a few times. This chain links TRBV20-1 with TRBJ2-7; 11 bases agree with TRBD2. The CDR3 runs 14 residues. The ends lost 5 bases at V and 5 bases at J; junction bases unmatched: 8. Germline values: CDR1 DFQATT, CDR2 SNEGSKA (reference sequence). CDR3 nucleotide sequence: TGCAGTGCTTACCCGACTAGCGGGGTAAACGAGCAGTACTTC. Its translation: CSAYPTSGVNEQYF.